This TCR beta chain was sequenced for a study of tumor-infiltrating lymphocytes in localized non-small cell lung cancer. Study at large: Patients included smokers and never-smokers with various histologies, some sampled after neoadjuvant chemotherapy.

Overall study results and limits: Different pieces of the same tissue were used for each assay.

To note about this clone: The antigen is unknown.

Clones were sequenced by immunoSEQ multiplex PCR, and TCRdb holds only the in-frame ones, with some missing. The table records about 14,000 clones, around four fifths of them present only once. Trimming removed 0 bases at V and 1 base at J, with 10 bases between. CDR3 size: 16 residues. Looked up from germline, CDR1 is SGHRS and CDR2 is YFSETQ. The chain uses TRBV5-1 and TRBJ2-2; D might be TRBD2 (6 bases). The material sequenced was uninvolved lung tissue not adjacent to the tumor. The sequence derives from a human donor with non-small cell lung cancer. CDR3 DNA: TGCGCCAGCAGCTTGGTTCCGACTAGGAACACCGGGGAGCTGTTTTTT. Translating it yields CASSLVPTRNTGELFF.